These 10 T cell receptor beta chains were all obtained from the same sample, sequenced in a study of control samples from healthy donors and cancer patients. Generated by immunoSEQ multiplex PCR, the TCRdb table keeps only in-frame clones and is missing some. The sample includes about 170,000 clones, 90% to 95% of them seen just once. The specimen was blood. The receptors were gathered from a woman aged 30 to 39 in good health.

This clone was counted a single time. The genes are TRBV3-1 (or the pseudogene TRBV3-2) and TRBJ2-3; TRBD2 matches 12 bases. There are 18 residues in the CDR3. The V segment lost 3 bases and the J segment 5 bases; nucleotides outside the gene matches: 12. Germline-derived CDR1 and CDR2 are LGHDT and YNNKEL (reference sequence). The CDR3 spells CASSHPRLAGEEKDTQYF. Written as DNA, the CDR3 is TGTGCCAGCAGCCACCCAAGACTAGCGGGAGAGGAAAAAGATACGCAGTATTTT.

The chain links TRBV11-1 to TRBJ1-3; the D gene is possibly TRBD1 (5 bases). In germline, CDR1 is SGHAT, CDR2 FQDESV (reference sequence). The CDR3 totals 15 residues. V was clipped by 3 bases and J by 2 bases, with 11 bases between them. The CDR3 is CASSFNQGPGNTIYF. As DNA, the CDR3 is TGTGCCAGCAGCTTCAATCAGGGTCCTGGAAACACCATATATTTT. Together with reference TRBV11-1 and TRBJ1-3, the CDR3 gives the full variable domain: EAEVAQSPRYKITEKSQAVAFWCDPISGHATLYWYRQILGQGPELLVQFQDESVVDDSQLPKDRFSAERLKGVDSTLKIQPAELGDSAMYLCASSFNQGPGNTIYFGEGSWLTVV.

This rearrangement joins TRBV29-1 to TRBJ1-2, with TRBD1 as a possible D gene (5 bases). Trimming cost V 1 base and J 5 bases, with 14 bases left between them. The CDR3 covers 14 residues. CDR1 is SQVTM, CDR2 ANQGSEA, per germline. CDR3 residues: CSVEVTGPMYGYTF. CDR3 coding DNA: TGCAGCGTTGAAGTTACAGGCCCTATGTATGGCTACACCTTC.

The chain links TRBV10-3 to TRBJ2-7; 7 bases are shared with TRBD1. The CDR3 contains 13 residues. J gave up 2 bases and V 6 bases, and 4 bases lay outside the gene matches. Germline-derived CDR1 and CDR2 are ENHRY and SYGVKD. The CDR3 protein is CAISRDSAYEQYF. For the CDR3, the DNA is TGTGCCATCAGCCGGGACAGCGCCTACGAGCAGTACTTC.

Turning to this clone: Other DNA sequences from this sample encode an identical CDR3 as well. The chain uses TRBV15 and TRBJ2-7; 16 bases match TRBD2. This CDR3 has 15 residues. In germline, CDR1 is LNHNV, CDR2 YYDKDF (reference sequence). Unmatched junction bases numbered 0, after V lost 3 bases and J lost 4 bases. The DNA for the CDR3 is TGTGCCACCAGCAGGGGACTAGCGGGAGGGTACGAGCAGTACTTC. This gives the protein CATSRGLAGGYEQYF.

The chain employs TRBV28 and TRBJ2-3, with TRBD1 matching 9 bases. The CDR3 extends over 15 amino acids. Looked up from germline, CDR1 is MDHEN and CDR2 is SYDVKM. The V segment lost 6 bases and the J segment 2 bases; nucleotides outside the gene matches: 6. The CDR3 coding sequence is TGTGCCAGCAGCTCCGGGACAGGGACCACAGATACGCAGTATTTT. The encoded protein is CASSSGTGTTDTQYF. Full variable domain (rest looked up from reference TRBV28 and TRBJ2-3): DVKVTQSSRYLVKRTGEKVFLECVQDMDHENMFWYRQDPGLGLRLIYFSYDVKMKEKGDIPEGYSVSREKKERFSLILESASTNQTSMYLCASSSGTGTTDTQYFGPGTRLTVL.

The V and J genes are TRBV7-9 and TRBJ2-7, with TRBD2 matching 11 bases. Germline V gives CDR1 SEHNR, CDR2 FQNEAQ (reference sequence). CDR3 length: 16 residues. The V segment lost 4 bases and the J segment 2 bases; nucleotides outside the gene matches: 7. CDR3 region: CASSSKGTSGTYEQYF. The CDR3 DNA reads as TGTGCCAGCAGCTCGAAAGGGACTAGCGGCACCTACGAGCAGTACTTC.

The chain links TRBV27 to TRBJ1-1, with unresolved D. Germline-derived CDR1 and CDR2 are MNHEY and SMNVEV (reference sequence). V was trimmed by 2 bases and J by 8 bases, leaving 12 bases between them. This CDR3 is built from 13 residues. CDR3 sequence (DNA): TGTGCCAGCAGTTTAGGTCACCGGAGCGAAGCTTTCTTT. Protein: CASSLGHRSEAFF.

With respect to this clone: Other DNA sequences in the same sample also yield this CDR3. The chain has TRBV2 and TRBJ2-1; TRBD1 aligns across 9 bases. Germline trimming cut 3 bases from V and 0 bases from J; bases unmatched to any gene: 0. The CDR3 length is 15 residues. The germline gives CDR1 SNHLY, CDR2 FYNNEI. CDR3 sequence reads: CASSEDRGSYNEQFF. CDR3 sequence (DNA): TGTGCCAGCAGTGAGGACAGGGGCTCCTACAATGAGCAGTTCTTC.

The chain links TRBV21-1 to TRBJ1-2. TRBV21-1 is annotated as a pseudogene. This CDR3 has 12 residues. Here the CDR3 DNA reads TGTGCCAGCAAGGGGGGGCGCTTTGGCTACACCTTC. Encoded protein: CASKGGRFGYTF.